These 21 T cell receptor beta chains share one sample of origin, sequenced in a study of PD-1 blockade in classical Hodgkin lymphoma. Data came from immunoSEQ multiplex PCR; TCRdb stores just in-frame clones and leaves some out. The data contain 20,000 to 25,000 clones, 85% to 95% of them singletons. The time point is: newly diagnosed, previously untreated cHL patient sample. CD4+ T cells were purified from thawed PBMCs by negative selection. The sequenced sample consisted of CD4+ T cells from blood. The receptor source for this set is a human donor with classical Hodgkin lymphoma.

The chain has TRBV7-6 and TRBJ1-1; tentative D call: TRBD1 (5 bases). The V and J ends lost 5 bases and 4 bases respectively, with 11 bases between them. Germline CDR1 and CDR2: SGHVS and FNYEAQ. The CDR3 is 13 amino acids. The CDR3 nucleotides read TGTGCCAGCAGCACGACAGCGACCACTGAAGCTTTCTTT. Residues: CASSTTATTEAFF.

The chain is built from TRBV5-1 and TRBJ2-5; 10 bases fit TRBD2. CDR3 length: 15 residues. CDR1 SGHRS and CDR2 YFSETQ come from the germline V gene. Losses at the gene ends were 0 bases for V and 4 bases for J; bases not matched to a gene: 3. The CDR3 sequence: CASSLEGTSAETQYF. CDR3 coding DNA: TGCGCCAGCAGCTTGGAAGGGACTAGCGCAGAGACCCAGTACTTC.

This clone has a single count. The CDR3 bases are TGTGCCAGTAGTATGCTGTTTGTCAGAAACACTGAAGCTTTCTTT. Protein sequence: CASSMLFVRNTEAFF. The chain uses TRBV19 and TRBJ1-1; D is unclear. Trimming took 3 bases from V and 2 from J, leaving 13 bases between them. Germline-derived CDR1 and CDR2 are LNHDA and SQIVND (reference sequence). The CDR3 has 15 amino acids.

The chain joins TRBV12-5 to TRBJ2-1; 8 nucleotides match TRBD1. The length of the CDR3 is 15 residues. Unmatched junction bases numbered 4, after V lost 6 bases and J lost 0 bases. Germline V gives CDR1 LGHNT, CDR2 FRNRAP. CDR3 region: CASGLGQGSYNEQFF. CDR3 nucleotides: TGTGCTAGTGGACTTGGACAGGGCTCCTACAATGAGCAGTTCTTC.

V and J are TRBV9 and TRBJ2-1, with D perhaps TRBD2 (6 bases). Trimming took off 0 bases at V and 8 bases at J, with 6 bases between the two ends. Germline V gene lookup returns CDR1 SGDLS and CDR2 YYNGEE. This CDR3 comprises 12 residues. CDR3 amino acids: CASSVAGDEQFF. CDR3 DNA: TGTGCCAGCAGCGTAGCGGGAGATGAGCAGTTCTTC.

V is TRBV19 and J is TRBJ1-1; the match to TRBD1 covers 7 bases. From germline, CDR1 is LNHDA and CDR2 SQIVND (reference sequence). There are 13 residues in the CDR3. J was trimmed by 5 bases and V by 2 bases; bases with no gene match: 2. CDR3 amino acids: CASSIRQGTEAFF. The CDR3 DNA follows: TGTGCCAGTAGTATACGACAGGGAACTGAAGCTTTCTTT. The entire variable domain, with the rest obtained from reference TRBV19 and TRBJ1-1, is as follows: DGGITQSPKYLFRKEGQNVTLSCEQNLNHDAMYWYRQDPGQGLRLIYYSQIVNDFQKGDIAEGYSVSREKKESFPLTVTSAQKNPTAFYLCASSIRQGTEAFFGQGTRLTVV.

The chain uses TRBV21-1 and TRBJ1-2. TRBV21-1 is designated a pseudogene. The length of the CDR3 is 11 residues. Written as DNA, the CDR3 is TGTGCCATTGGACGGAACTATGGCTACACCTTC. This codes for CAIGRNYGYTF.

The chain links TRBV5-5 to TRBJ1-6; possible D gene TRBD1, 5 bases. Germline lookup yields CDR1 SGHKS and CDR2 YYEKEE (reference sequence). The CDR3 is 15 residues long. With 4 bases removed from V and 7 bases from J, the gap between germline ends came to 15 bases. As DNA, the CDR3 is TGTGCCAGCAGCCTGGGAGGGACGAGGAATTCACCCCTCCACTTT. Amino acid sequence: CASSLGGTRNSPLHF. The variable domain in full, with the rest retrieved from reference TRBV5-5 and TRBJ1-6, is DAGVTQSPTHLIKTRGQQVTLRCSPISGHKSVSWYQQVLGQGPQFIFQYYEKEERGRGNFPDRFSARQFPNYSSELNVNALLLGDSALYLCASSLGGTRNSPLHFGNGTRLTVT.

The gene calls are TRBV6-1 and TRBJ1-1; 7 bases agree with TRBD1. CDR3 length: 14 residues. With 6 bases clipped from V and 1 base from J, the junction kept 5 bases outside the gene matches. Germline V gene sequence: CDR1 MNHNS, CDR2 SASEGT. CDR3 sequence (DNA): TGTGCCAGCAGCCGGGACAGCAGGAACACTGAAGCTTTCTTT. Translated: CASSRDSRNTEAFF.

The V gene is TRBV2, the J gene TRBJ1-6, with TRBD1 matching over 8 bases. Unmatched junction bases numbered 5, after V lost 6 bases and J lost 10 bases. This CDR3 has 13 amino acids. The germline V gene encodes CDR1 SNHLY and CDR2 FYNNEI. CDR3 in amino acids: CASRSTGESPLHF. The CDR3 DNA follows: TGTGCCAGCAGGTCGACAGGGGAGTCACCCCTCCACTTT.

This clone appeared a few times. The chain is built from TRBV4-2 and TRBJ1-5; a weak D match, TRBD1 (5 bases). This CDR3 has 15 amino acids. V was shortened by 0 bases and J by 2 bases, with 8 bases between the two germline ends. Germline V gives CDR1 LGHNA, CDR2 YNFKEQ. The CDR3 is CASSQDPTGNQPQHF. DNA of the CDR3: TGTGCCAGCAGCCAAGATCCGACAGGCAATCAGCCCCAGCATTTT.

The genes are TRBV5-1 and TRBJ2-5; TRBD2 matches at 9 bases. The V segment lost 0 bases and the J segment 3 bases; nucleotides outside the gene matches: 6. Germline V gene sequence: CDR1 SGHRS, CDR2 YFSETQ. The CDR3 sequence is 16 residues long. CDR3 sequence: CASSLGTSASKETQYF. The CDR3 DNA follows: TGCGCCAGCAGCTTGGGGACTAGCGCGAGCAAAGAGACCCAGTACTTC.

The rearrangement uses TRBV19 and TRBJ1-1, with D maybe TRBD1 (5 bases). The CDR3 has 15 residues. V lost 3 bases and J 1 base, leaving 12 bases between the germline ends. CDR1 and CDR2 from the germline V gene are LNHDA and SQIVND (reference sequence). The chain's CDR3 is CASSIAGYPNTEAFF. DNA for the CDR3: TGTGCCAGTAGTATTGCAGGGTACCCGAACACTGAAGCTTTCTTT.

The J gene is TRBJ1-1, the V gene TRBV5-4; unclear D gene. CDR1 and CDR2 (germline): SGHNT, YYREEE (reference sequence). The CDR3 totals 13 residues. The V and J ends lost 1 base and 0 bases respectively, with 4 bases between them. CDR3 bases: TGTGCCAGCAGCTTGAAGGTGAACACTGAAGCTTTCTTT. It codes for CASSLKVNTEAFF.

The rearrangement links TRBV4-2 to TRBJ1-2; TRBD1 is a possible D gene (5 bases). V was shortened by 1 base and J by 4 bases, with 16 bases between the two germline ends. Germline loops: CDR1 LGHNA, CDR2 YNFKEQ. This CDR3 has 16 residues. CDR3 region: CASSQAGGGSSYGYTF. The CDR3, as DNA: TGTGCCAGCAGCCAAGCCGGGGGGGGGAGTAGCTATGGCTACACCTTC.

V is TRBV19 and J is TRBJ2-1; D unclear. The germline CDR1 and CDR2 sequences are LNHDA and SQIVND (reference sequence). This CDR3 has 13 amino acids. V lost 6 bases, J lost 3 bases, and 9 bases lay in between. CDR3 region: CASRPLYYNEQFF. The CDR3 DNA reads TGTGCCAGTAGGCCACTCTACTACAATGAGCAGTTCTTC. Full variable domain (remainder filled in from reference TRBV19 and TRBJ2-1): DGGITQSPKYLFRKEGQNVTLSCEQNLNHDAMYWYRQDPGQGLRLIYYSQIVNDFQKGDIAEGYSVSREKKESFPLTVTSAQKNPTAFYLCASRPLYYNEQFFGPGTRLTVL.

This clone was seen just once. This chain joins TRBV7-8 and TRBJ1-5; 7 bases map to TRBD1. CDR1 and CDR2 from the germline V gene are SGHVS and FQNEAQ. This CDR3 has 17 amino acids. V lost 2 bases, J lost 0 bases, and 7 bases stayed unmatched. The CDR3 reads CASSLSGGRHSNQPQHF. CDR3 in DNA: TGTGCCAGCAGCTTATCAGGGGGGAGACATAGCAATCAGCCCCAGCATTTT.

This chain joins TRBV19 and TRBJ2-3; D gene ambiguous. Trimming cost V 0 bases and J 2 bases, with 9 bases left between them. Germline V gives CDR1 LNHDA, CDR2 SQIVND (reference sequence). The CDR3 is 15 amino acids. This chain's CDR3 is CASSIEASYTDTQYF. The CDR3 DNA reads TGTGCCAGTAGTATAGAGGCTTCGTACACAGATACGCAGTATTTT.

CDR3: CASRVDRAPSYEQYF. In DNA form, the CDR3 reads TGTGCCAGCAGGGTCGACAGGGCCCCATCCTACGAGCAGTACTTC. The chain links TRBV9 to TRBJ2-7; 7 bases map to TRBD1. The CDR3 is 15 amino acids. CDR1 SGDLS and CDR2 YYNGEE come from the germline V gene. The J segment lost 1 base and the V segment lost 5 bases, leaving 9 bases of the junction unmatched.

J is TRBJ1-4 and V is TRBV14; 9 bases are shared with TRBD1. Germline assignment: CDR1 SGHDN and CDR2 FVKESK. The CDR3 runs to 16 residues. The V gene end was trimmed by 2 bases and the J gene end by 8 bases; junction bases not matched to a gene: 9. This CDR3 reads CASSQNPGTGLEKLFF. CDR3 bases: TGTGCCAGCAGCCAAAACCCCGGGACAGGGCTCGAAAAACTGTTTTTT. Full variable domain (missing parts from reference TRBV14 and TRBJ1-4): EAGVTQFPSHSVIEKGQTVTLRCDPISGHDNLYWYRRVMGKEIKFLLHFVKESKQDESGMPNNRFLAERTGGTYSTLKVQPAELEDSGVYFCASSQNPGTGLEKLFFGSGTQLSVL.

J is TRBJ2-3 and V is TRBV14; D might be TRBD2 (6 bases). The germline V gene has CDR1 SGHDN and CDR2 FVKESK. The CDR3 is 16 residues long. V lost 1 base and J lost 4, with 15 bases in between. As DNA, the CDR3 is TGTGCCAGCAGCCAAGCTCAGGGAGGAGGAGCAGATACGCAGTATTTT. This encodes CASSQAQGGGADTQYF.